The 14 T cell receptor beta chains below all came from one sample that was sequenced in a study of cytomegalovirus exposure and HLA in healthy donors. Use of 60 Vbeta and 13 Jbeta primers characterized the PCR. Repertoires were generated with immunoSEQ multiplex PCR, while TCRdb's copy carries only in-frame clones and drops some. The sample totals 65,000 to 85,000 clones. Material for sequencing was PBMCs. The source of these receptors is a woman aged 55-75 years in good health and CMV-seronegative.

The gene calls are TRBV2 and TRBJ1-4; D unclear. Germline CDR1 SNHLY, CDR2 FYNNEI. Trimming shortened V by 6 bases and J by 13 bases, and 12 bases separated the two germline ends. The CDR3 totals 11 residues. The CDR3 sequence: CASRGSGSLFF. The DNA of the CDR3 is TGTGCCAGCAGGGGTTCGGGTTCACTGTTTTTT.

V usage is TRBV6-5 and J usage is TRBJ1-2, with D perhaps matching TRBD1 (5 bases). The CDR3 has 15 amino acids. Trimming took off 7 bases at V and 4 bases at J, with 19 bases between the two ends. Per germline, CDR1 MNHEY and CDR2 SVGAGI. CDR3 nucleotides: TGTGCCAGCATGACCCCCGGGGGTTCTCCCTATGGCTACACCTTC. This gives the protein CASMTPGGSPYGYTF.

The chain has TRBV9 and TRBJ1-2, with 11 bases fitting TRBD1. The trim removed 3 bases at V and 5 bases at J, leaving 9 bases unmatched. This CDR3 is built from 16 residues. Per the germline V gene, CDR1 is SGDLS and CDR2 is YYNGEE. This chain's CDR3 is CASSAGQGAVGYGYTF. The CDR3 bases are TGTGCCAGCAGCGCCGGACAGGGGGCCGTGGGGTATGGCTACACCTTC.

The chain employs TRBV19 and TRBJ2-5; TRBD1 matches at 7 bases. The J call may be incorrect, as the DNA end agrees better with TRBJ2-7. The CDR3 covers 16 residues. From germline, CDR1 is LNHDA and CDR2 SQIVND (reference sequence). CDR3 coding DNA: TGTGCCAGTAGTAGAGATGGTGGGCCAGGGGGCTACGAGCAGTACTTC. Translating gives CASSRDGGPGGYEQYF.

V usage is TRBV7-2 and J usage is TRBJ2-7; TRBD2 matches at 9 bases. The CDR3 totals 15 residues. J was trimmed by 3 bases and V by 5 bases; bases with no gene match: 8. In germline, CDR1 is SGHTA, CDR2 FQGNSA. This chain's CDR3 is CASSRYSGRGYEQYF. DNA of the CDR3: TGTGCCAGCAGCCGTTATAGCGGGAGAGGCTACGAGCAGTACTTC.

The chain joins TRBV7-2 to TRBJ1-5; the D gene is possibly TRBD1 (6 bases). CDR1 SGHTA and CDR2 FQGNSA come from the germline V gene. This CDR3 is built from 15 residues. Trimming removed 1 base at V and 4 bases at J, with 11 bases between. This chain's CDR3 is CASSLESQGNQPQHF. The CDR3 DNA follows: TGTGCCAGCAGCTTAGAGTCACAGGGAAATCAGCCCCAGCATTTT.

The chain employs TRBV28 and TRBJ2-7; D ambiguous. CDR1 MDHEN and CDR2 SYDVKM come from the germline V gene. Trimming pared 8 bases from V and 3 bases from J, leaving 17 bases between. The CDR3 sequence is 14 residues long. This CDR3 is CASRTQVLGYEQYF. The DNA of the CDR3 is TGTGCCAGCCGAACCCAGGTTTTGGGCTACGAGCAGTACTTC. Together with reference TRBV28 and TRBJ2-7, the CDR3 gives the full variable domain: DVKVTQSSRYLVKRTGEKVFLECVQDMDHENMFWYRQDPGLGLRLIYFSYDVKMKEKGDIPEGYSVSREKKERFSLILESASTNQTSMYLCASRTQVLGYEQYFGPGTRLTVT.

V gene TRBV2 combines with J gene TRBJ2-2; 7 nucleotides match TRBD2. The germline gives CDR1 SNHLY, CDR2 FYNNEI. V gave up 8 bases and J gave up 3 bases; unmatched junction bases: 0. This CDR3 is built from 12 residues. The CDR3 DNA reads as TGTGCCAGCGGGGGGGACACCGGGGAGCTGTTTTTT. This gives the protein CASGGDTGELFF.

The chain combines TRBV19 with TRBJ2-7, with TRBD2 matching over 7 bases. The CDR3 totals 14 residues. J lost 3 bases, V lost 3 bases, and 5 bases had no gene match. Germline loops: CDR1 LNHDA, CDR2 SQIVND (reference sequence). The CDR3 bases are TGTGCCAGTAGTATCCAGAGCGGGAACTACGAGCAGTACTTC. Protein: CASSIQSGNYEQYF.

The chain is built from TRBV18 and TRBJ2-3; 11 nucleotides align to TRBD1. V lost 2 bases to trimming and J lost 5 bases; unmatched junction nucleotides: 6. Germline loops: CDR1 KGHSH, CDR2 LQKENI. The CDR3 contains 16 residues. The CDR3 region has the DNA TGTGCCAGCTCACCAAATGGACAGGGGGCGGGAGATACGCAGTATTTT. Translated: CASSPNGQGAGDTQYF.

The V call is TRBV7-9, the J call TRBJ2-1, with D hard to call. Germline CDR1 reads SEHNR; CDR2 reads FQNEAQ (reference sequence). This CDR3 region has 15 residues. With 0 bases removed from V and 6 bases from J, the gap between germline ends came to 12 bases. CDR3: CASSLAVELPNEQFF. CDR3 bases: TGTGCCAGCAGCTTAGCAGTAGAACTCCCCAATGAGCAGTTCTTC.

This chain links TRBV5-4 with TRBJ2-5; TRBD2 matches at 8 bases. Germline loops: CDR1 SGHNT, CDR2 YYREEE (reference sequence). This CDR3 has 17 residues. After removal of 0 bases from V and 4 bases from J, the junction contained 11 bases not matched to a gene. The CDR3 spells CASSLAAGRAGGETQYF. The DNA for the CDR3 is TGTGCCAGCAGCTTGGCAGCCGGGAGGGCCGGTGGAGAGACCCAGTACTTC. Filled out from reference TRBV5-4 and TRBJ2-5, the complete variable domain reads ETGVTQSPTHLIKTRGQQVTLRCSSQSGHNTVSWYQQALGQGPQFIFQYYREEENGRGNFPPRFSGLQFPNYSSELNVNALELDDSALYLCASSLAAGRAGGETQYFGPGTRLLVL.

The J gene is TRBJ2-7, the V gene TRBV28, with 7 bases matching TRBD2. Germline V gene data show CDR1 as MDHEN and CDR2 as SYDVKM. This CDR3 comprises 16 residues. The V gene end was trimmed by 5 bases and the J gene end by 5 bases; junction bases not matched to a gene: 15. CDR3 DNA sequence: TGTGCCAGCAGTGCAACATTGGCGGGGGTGTCTCACGAGCAGTACTTC. It codes for CASSATLAGVSHEQYF.

CDR3 bases: TGCGCCAGCAGCTCGGGGGAGCGGGCGGAGACCCAGTACTTC. Its protein is CASSSGERAETQYF. This rearrangement joins TRBV5-1 to TRBJ2-5, with D possibly matching TRBD2 (6 bases). The length of the CDR3 is 14 residues. V was cut by 3 bases and J by 5 bases, with 14 bases left in between. Germline V CDR1 and CDR2: SGHRS, YFSETQ.